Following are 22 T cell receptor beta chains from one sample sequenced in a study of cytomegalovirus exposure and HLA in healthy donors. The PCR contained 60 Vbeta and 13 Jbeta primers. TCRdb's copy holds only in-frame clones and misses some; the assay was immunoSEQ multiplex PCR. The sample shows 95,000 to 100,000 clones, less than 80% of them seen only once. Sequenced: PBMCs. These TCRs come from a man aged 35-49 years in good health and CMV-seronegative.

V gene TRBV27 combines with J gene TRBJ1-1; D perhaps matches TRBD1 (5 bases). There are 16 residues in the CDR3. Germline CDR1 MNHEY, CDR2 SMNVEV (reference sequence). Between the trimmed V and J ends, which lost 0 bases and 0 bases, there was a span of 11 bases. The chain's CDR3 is CASSLSMAGMNTEAFF. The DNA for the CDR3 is TGTGCCAGCAGTTTATCGATGGCAGGGATGAACACTGAAGCTTTCTTT.

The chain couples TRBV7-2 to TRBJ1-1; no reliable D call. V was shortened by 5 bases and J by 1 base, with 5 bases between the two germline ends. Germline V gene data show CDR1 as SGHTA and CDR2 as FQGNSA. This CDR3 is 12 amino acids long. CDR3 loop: CASSTKNTEAFF. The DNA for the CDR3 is TGTGCCAGCAGCACTAAGAACACTGAAGCTTTCTTT.

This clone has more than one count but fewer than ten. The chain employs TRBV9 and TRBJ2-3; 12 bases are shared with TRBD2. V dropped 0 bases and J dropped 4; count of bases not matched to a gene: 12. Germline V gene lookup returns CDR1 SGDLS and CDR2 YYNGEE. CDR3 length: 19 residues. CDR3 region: CASSVDSGRASGRADTQYF. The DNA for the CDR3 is TGTGCCAGCAGCGTAGATTCCGGTAGGGCTAGCGGGAGGGCAGATACGCAGTATTTT.

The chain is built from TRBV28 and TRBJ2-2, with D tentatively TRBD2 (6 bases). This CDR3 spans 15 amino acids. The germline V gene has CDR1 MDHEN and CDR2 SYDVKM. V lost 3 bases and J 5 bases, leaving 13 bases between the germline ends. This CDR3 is CASSFPSARTGELFF. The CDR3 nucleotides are TGTGCCAGCAGTTTTCCTAGCGCTAGAACCGGGGAGCTGTTTTTT.

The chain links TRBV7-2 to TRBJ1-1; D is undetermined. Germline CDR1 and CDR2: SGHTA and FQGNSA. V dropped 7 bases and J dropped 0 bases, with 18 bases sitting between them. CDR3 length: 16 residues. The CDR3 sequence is CASTPHARGMNTEAFF. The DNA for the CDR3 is TGTGCCAGCACCCCTCACGCTCGGGGTATGAACACTGAAGCTTTCTTT.

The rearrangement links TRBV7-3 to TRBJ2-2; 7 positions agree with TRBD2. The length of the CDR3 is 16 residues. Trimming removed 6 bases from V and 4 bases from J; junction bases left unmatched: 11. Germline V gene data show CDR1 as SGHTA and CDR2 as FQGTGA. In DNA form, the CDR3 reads TGTGCCAGCAGTACCAACGGCGGGGGTGGCACCGGGGAGCTGTTTTTT. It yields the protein CASSTNGGGGTGELFF.

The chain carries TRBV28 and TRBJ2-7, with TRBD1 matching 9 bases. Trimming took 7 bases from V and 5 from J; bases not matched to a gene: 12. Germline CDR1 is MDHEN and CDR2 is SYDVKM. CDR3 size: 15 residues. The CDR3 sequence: CASTRQGGKPDEQYF. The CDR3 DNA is TGTGCCAGCACCAGACAGGGGGGAAAACCAGACGAGCAGTACTTC.

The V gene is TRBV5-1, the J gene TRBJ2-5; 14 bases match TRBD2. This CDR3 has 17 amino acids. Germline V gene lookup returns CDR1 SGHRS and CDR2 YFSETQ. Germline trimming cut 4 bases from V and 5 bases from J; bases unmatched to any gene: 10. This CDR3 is CASSRGLAGVRQETQYF. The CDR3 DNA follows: TGCGCCAGCAGCCGGGGACTAGCGGGAGTCCGGCAGGAGACCCAGTACTTC. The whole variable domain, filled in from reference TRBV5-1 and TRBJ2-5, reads KAGVTQTPRYLIKTRGQQVTLSCSPISGHRSVSWYQQTPGQGLQFLFEYFSETQRNKGNFPGRFSGRQFSNSRSEMNVSTLELGDSALYLCASSRGLAGVRQETQYFGPGTRLLVL.

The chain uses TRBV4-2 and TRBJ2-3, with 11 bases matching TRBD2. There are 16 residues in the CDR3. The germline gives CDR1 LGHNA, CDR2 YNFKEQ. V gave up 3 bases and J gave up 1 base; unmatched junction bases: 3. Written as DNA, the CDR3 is TGTGCCAGCAGCCAGGAGACTAGCGGGGGCACAGATACGCAGTATTTT. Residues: CASSQETSGGTDTQYF.

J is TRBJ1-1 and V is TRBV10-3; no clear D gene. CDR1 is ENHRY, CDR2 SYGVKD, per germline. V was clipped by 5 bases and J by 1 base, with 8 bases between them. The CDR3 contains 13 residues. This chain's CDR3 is CAISRESNTEAFF. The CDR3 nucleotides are TGTGCCATCAGTCGGGAGTCGAACACTGAAGCTTTCTTT.

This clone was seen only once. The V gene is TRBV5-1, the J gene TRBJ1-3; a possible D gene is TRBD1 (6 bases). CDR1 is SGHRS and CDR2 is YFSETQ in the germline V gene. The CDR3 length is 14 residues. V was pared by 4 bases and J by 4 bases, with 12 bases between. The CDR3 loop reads CASSQVQGGNTIYF. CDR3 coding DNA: TGCGCCAGCAGCCAGGTCCAGGGGGGAAACACCATATATTTT.

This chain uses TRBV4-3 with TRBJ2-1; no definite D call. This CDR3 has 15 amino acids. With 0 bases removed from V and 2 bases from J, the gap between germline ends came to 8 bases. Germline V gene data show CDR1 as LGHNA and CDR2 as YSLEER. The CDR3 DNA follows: TGCGCCAGCAGCCAAGAAGGAGACCCCTACAATGAGCAGTTCTTC. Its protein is CASSQEGDPYNEQFF.

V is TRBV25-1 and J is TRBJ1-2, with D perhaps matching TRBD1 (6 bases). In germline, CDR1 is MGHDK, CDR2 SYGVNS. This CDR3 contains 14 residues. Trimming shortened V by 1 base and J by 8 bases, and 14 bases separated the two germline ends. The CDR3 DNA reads TGTGCCAGCAGTGAATTGGACAGAGAAGCGGGCTACACCTTC. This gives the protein CASSELDREAGYTF.

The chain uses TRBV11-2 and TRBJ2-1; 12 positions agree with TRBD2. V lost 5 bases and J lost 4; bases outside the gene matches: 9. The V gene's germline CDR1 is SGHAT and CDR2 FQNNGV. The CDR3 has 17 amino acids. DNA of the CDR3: TGTGCCAGCAGCGGCTGGACTAGCGGGGCCATGTACAATGAGCAGTTCTTC. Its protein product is CASSGWTSGAMYNEQFF.

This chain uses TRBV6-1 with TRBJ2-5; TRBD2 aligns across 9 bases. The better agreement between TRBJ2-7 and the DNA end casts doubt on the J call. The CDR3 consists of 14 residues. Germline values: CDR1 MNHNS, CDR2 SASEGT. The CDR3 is CASSVLAGSYEQYF. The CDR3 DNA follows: TGTGCCAGCAGTGTTCTAGCGGGATCCTACGAGCAGTACTTC.

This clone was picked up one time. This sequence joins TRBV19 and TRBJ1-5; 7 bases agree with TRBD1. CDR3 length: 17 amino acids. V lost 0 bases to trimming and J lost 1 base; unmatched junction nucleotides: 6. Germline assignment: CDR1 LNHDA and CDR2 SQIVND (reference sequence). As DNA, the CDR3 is TGTGCCAGTAGTATAGACGACAGGGCTCTCAGCAATCAGCCCCAGCATTTT. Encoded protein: CASSIDDRALSNQPQHF.

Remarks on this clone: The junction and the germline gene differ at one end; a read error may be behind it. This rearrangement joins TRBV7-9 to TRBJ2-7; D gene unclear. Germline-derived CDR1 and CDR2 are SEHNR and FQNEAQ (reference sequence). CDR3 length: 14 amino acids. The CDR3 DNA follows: TGTTCCAGCAGCTTCTTACACACCACCTACGAGCAGTACTTC. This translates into CSSSFLHTTYEQYF.

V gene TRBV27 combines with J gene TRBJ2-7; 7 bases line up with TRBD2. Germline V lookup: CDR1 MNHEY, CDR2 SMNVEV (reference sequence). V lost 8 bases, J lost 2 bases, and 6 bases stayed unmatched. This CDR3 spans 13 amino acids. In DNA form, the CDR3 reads TGTGCCAGCGGAGCGGGGCGCACCTACGAGCAGTACTTC. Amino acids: CASGAGRTYEQYF.

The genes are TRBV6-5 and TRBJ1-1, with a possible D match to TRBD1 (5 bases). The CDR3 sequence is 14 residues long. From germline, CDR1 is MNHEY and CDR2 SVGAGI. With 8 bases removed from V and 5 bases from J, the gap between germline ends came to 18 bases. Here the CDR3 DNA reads TGTGCCAGCCGTCCCGAAGGGGCAAGGACTGAAGCTTTCTTT. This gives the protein CASRPEGARTEAFF.

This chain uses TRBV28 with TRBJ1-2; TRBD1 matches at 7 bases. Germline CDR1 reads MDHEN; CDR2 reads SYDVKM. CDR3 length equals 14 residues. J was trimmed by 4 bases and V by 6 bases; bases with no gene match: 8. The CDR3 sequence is CASRIENRGYGYTF. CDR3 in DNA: TGTGCCAGCAGAATAGAGAACAGGGGCTATGGCTACACCTTC.

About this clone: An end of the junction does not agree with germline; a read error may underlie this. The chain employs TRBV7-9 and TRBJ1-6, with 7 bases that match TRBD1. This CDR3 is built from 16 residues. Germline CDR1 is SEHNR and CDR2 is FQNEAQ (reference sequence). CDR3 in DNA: TGTTCCAGCAGCACGGGACGGACAGGCCCTAATTCACCCCTCCACTTT. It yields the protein CSSSTGRTGPNSPLHF.

The CDR3 loop reads CASSPTGEVGYTF. The CDR3 coding sequence is TGTGCCAGCAGCCCGACAGGGGAGGTTGGCTACACCTTC. The chain uses TRBV11-2 and TRBJ1-2; 8 bases line up with TRBD1. V dropped 5 bases and J dropped 7; count of bases not matched to a gene: 6. The CDR3 length is 13 residues. Germline CDR1 is SGHAT and CDR2 is FQNNGV.